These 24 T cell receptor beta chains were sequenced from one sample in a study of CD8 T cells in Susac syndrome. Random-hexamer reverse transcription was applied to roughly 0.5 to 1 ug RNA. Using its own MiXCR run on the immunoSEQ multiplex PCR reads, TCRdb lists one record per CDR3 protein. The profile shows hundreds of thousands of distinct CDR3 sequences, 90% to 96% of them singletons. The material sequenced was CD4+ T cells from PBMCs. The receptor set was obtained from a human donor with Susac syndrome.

The CDR3 protein is CASSPPAGYEQYF. The CDR3 DNA is TGTGCCAGCTCACCACCGGCGGGCTACGAGCAGTACTTC. The gene calls are TRBV18 and TRBJ2-7; maybe TRBD2 (5 bases). Germline loops: CDR1 KGHSH, CDR2 LQKENI. This CDR3 comprises 13 residues. V dropped 0 bases and J dropped 3 bases, with 6 bases sitting between them.

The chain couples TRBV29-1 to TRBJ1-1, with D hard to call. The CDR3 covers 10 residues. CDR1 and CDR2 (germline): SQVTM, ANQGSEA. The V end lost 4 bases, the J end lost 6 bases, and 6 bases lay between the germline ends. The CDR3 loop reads CSVGEAEAFF. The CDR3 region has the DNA TGCAGCGTTGGAGAGGCTGAAGCTTTCTTT.

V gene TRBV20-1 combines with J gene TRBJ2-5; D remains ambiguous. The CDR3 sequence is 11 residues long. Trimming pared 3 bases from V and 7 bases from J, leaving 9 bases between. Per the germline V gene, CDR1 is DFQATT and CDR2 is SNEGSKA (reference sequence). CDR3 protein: CSAREQWTQYF. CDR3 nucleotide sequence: TGCAGTGCTAGGGAGCAGTGGACCCAGTACTTC.

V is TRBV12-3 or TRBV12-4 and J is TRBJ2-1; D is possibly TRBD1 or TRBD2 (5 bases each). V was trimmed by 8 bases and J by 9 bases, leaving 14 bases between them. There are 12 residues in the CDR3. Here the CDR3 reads CASGPGASEQFF. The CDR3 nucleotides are TGTGCCAGCGGGCCCGGGGCTAGTGAGCAGTTCTTC.

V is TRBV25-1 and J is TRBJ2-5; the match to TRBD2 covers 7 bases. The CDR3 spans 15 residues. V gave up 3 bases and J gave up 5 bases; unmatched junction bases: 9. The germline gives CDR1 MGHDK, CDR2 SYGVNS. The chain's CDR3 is CASSDRGLVLETQYF. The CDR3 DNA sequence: TGTGCCAGCAGTGATAGAGGACTAGTCCTTGAGACCCAGTACTTC.

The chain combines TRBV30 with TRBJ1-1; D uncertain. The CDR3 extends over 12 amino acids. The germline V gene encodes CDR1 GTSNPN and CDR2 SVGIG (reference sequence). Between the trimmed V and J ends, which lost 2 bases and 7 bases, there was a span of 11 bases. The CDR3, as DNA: TGTGCCTGGAGTCTTCGGGCGGGTGAAGCTTTCTTT. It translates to CAWSLRAGEAFF.

The CDR3 spells CASSQMGGRQPQHF. In DNA, the CDR3 is TGTGCCAGCAGCCAGATGGGGGGGCGGCAGCCCCAGCATTTT. The V call is TRBV3-1, the J call TRBJ1-5; perhaps TRBD1 as D (6 bases). Germline CDR1 reads LGHDT; CDR2 reads YNNKEL (reference sequence). Trimming removed 3 bases at V and 7 bases at J, with 13 bases between. CDR3 length: 14 amino acids.

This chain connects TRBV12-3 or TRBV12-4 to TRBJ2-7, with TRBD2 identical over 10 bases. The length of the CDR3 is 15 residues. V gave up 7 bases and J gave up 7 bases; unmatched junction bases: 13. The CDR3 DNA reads TGTGCCAGCAACCTACAAGCGGGAGGGCCGGGAGAGCAGTACTTC. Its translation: CASNLQAGGPGEQYF.

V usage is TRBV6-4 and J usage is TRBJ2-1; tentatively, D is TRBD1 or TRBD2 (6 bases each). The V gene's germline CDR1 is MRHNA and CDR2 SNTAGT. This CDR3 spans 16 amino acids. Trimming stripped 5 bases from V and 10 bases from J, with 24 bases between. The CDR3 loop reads CASSPPGATARGEQFF. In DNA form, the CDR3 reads TGTGCCAGCAGTCCCCCGGGGGCTACTGCCCGCGGGGAGCAGTTCTTC.

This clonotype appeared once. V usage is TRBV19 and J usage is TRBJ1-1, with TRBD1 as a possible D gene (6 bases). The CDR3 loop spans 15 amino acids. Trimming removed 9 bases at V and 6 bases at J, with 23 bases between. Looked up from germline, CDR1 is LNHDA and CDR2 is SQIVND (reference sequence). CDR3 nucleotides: TGTGCCAGCAGAATCTTACTAGGGGGTAAGGCTGAAGCTTTCTTT. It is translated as CASRILLGGKAEAFF.

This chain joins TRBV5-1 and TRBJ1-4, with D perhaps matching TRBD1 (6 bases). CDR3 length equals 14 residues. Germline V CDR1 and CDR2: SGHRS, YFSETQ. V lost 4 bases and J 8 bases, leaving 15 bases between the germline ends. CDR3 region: CASSPGDIQEKLFF. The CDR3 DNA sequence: TGCGCCAGCAGCCCAGGGGACATTCAAGAAAAACTGTTTTTT.

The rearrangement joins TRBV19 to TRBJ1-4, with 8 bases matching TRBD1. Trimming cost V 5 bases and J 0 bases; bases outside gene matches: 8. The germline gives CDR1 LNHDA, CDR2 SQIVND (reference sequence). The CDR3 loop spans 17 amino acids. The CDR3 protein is CASSRRVTGATNEKLFF. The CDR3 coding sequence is TGTGCCAGTAGTCGCCGGGTGACAGGGGCAACTAATGAAAAACTGTTTTTT. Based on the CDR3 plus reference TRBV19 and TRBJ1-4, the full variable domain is DGGITQSPKYLFRKEGQNVTLSCEQNLNHDAMYWYRQDPGQGLRLIYYSQIVNDFQKGDIAEGYSVSREKKESFPLTVTSAQKNPTAFYLCASSRRVTGATNEKLFFGSGTQLSVL.

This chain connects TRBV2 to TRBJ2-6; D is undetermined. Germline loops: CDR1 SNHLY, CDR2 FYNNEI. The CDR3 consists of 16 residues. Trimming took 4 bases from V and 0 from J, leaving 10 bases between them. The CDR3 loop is CASSVRRRSGANVLTF. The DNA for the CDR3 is TGTGCCAGCAGTGTCCGCCGGCGCTCTGGGGCCAACGTCCTGACTTTC.

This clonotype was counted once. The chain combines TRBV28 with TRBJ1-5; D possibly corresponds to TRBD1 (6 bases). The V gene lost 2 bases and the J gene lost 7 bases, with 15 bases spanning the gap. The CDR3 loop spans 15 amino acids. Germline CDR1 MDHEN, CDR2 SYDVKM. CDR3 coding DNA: TGTGCCAGCAGTTTAGGTCCAGGGGATGGGCAGCCCCAGCATTTT. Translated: CASSLGPGDGQPQHF.

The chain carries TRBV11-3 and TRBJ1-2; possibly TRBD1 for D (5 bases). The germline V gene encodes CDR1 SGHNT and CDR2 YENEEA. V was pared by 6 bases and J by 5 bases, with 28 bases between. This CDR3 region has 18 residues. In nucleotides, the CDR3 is TGTGCCAGCAGTATCCGCCGGGACGAGGAGAGGGGTCGATATGGCTACACCTTC. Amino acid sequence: CASSIRRDEERGRYGYTF.

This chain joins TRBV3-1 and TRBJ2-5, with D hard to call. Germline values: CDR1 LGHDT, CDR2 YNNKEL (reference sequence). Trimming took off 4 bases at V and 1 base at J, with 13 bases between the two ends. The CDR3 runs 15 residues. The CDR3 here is CASSRSAGFQETQYF. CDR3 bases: TGTGCCAGCAGCCGCTCGGCCGGGTTCCAAGAGACCCAGTACTTC.

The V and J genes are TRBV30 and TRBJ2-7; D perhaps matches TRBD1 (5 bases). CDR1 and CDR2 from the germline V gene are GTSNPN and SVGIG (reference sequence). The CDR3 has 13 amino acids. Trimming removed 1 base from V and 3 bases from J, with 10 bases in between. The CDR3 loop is CAWSAGPYYEQYF. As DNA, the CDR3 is TGTGCCTGGAGTGCAGGGCCCTACTACGAGCAGTACTTC.

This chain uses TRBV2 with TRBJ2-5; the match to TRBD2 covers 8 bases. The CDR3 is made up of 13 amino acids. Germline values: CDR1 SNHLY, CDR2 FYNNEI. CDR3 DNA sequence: TGTGCGGGAAGCGGGGGTCGAGGGGAGACCCAGTACTTC. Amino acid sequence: CAGSGGRGETQYF. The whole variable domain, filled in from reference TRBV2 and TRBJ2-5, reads EPEVTQTPSHQVTQMGQEVILRCVPISNHLYFYWYRQILGQKVEFLVSFYNNEISEKSEIFDDQFSVERPDGSNFTLKIRSTKLEDSAMYFCAGSGGRGETQYFGPGTRLLVL.

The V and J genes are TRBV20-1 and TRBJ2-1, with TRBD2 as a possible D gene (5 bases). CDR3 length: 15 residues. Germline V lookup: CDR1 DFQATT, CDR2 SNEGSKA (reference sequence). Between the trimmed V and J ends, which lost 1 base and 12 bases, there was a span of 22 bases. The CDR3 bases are TGCAGTGCTAGAGTCAGGAGTCCCCTTGAGGGCGGGCAGTTCTTC. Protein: CSARVRSPLEGGQFF.

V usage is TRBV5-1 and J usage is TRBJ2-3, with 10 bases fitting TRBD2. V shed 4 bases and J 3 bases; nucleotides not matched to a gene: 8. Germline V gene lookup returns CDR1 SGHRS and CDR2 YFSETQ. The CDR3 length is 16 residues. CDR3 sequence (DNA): TGCGCCAGCAGCGCCTCAACTAGCGGGATAACAGATACGCAGTATTTT. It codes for CASSASTSGITDTQYF.

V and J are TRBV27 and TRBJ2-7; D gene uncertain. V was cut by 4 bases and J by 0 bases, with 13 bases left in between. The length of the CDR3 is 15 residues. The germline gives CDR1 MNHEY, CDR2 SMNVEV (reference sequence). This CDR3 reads CASSYKPYLSYEQYF. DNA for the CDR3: TGTGCCAGCAGTTACAAACCGTACCTCTCCTACGAGCAGTACTTC.

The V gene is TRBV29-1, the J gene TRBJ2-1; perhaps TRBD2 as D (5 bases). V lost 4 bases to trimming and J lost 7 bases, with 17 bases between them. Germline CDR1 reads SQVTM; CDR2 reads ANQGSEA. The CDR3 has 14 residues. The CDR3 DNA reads TGCAGCGTTGGTCCTCCCTCAACGGGGAATGAGCAGTTCTTC. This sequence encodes CSVGPPSTGNEQFF.

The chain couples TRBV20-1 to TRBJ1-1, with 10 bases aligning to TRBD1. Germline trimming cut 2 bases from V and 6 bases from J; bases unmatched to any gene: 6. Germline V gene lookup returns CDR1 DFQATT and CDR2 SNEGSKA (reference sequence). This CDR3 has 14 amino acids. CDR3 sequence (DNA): TGCAGTGCTAGAACCGGACAGGGGGTCGCTGAAGCTTTCTTT. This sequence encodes CSARTGQGVAEAFF.

As DNA, the CDR3 is TGTGCCAGCAGCTTAGACCCCGACTACTATGGCTACACCTTC. This translates into CASSLDPDYYGYTF. The chain has TRBV11-3 and TRBJ1-2; no reliable D call. The CDR3 is 14 amino acids. Between the trimmed V and J ends, which lost 0 bases and 3 bases, there was a span of 8 bases. The V gene's germline CDR1 is SGHNT and CDR2 YENEEA. Full variable domain (remainder filled in from reference TRBV11-3 and TRBJ1-2): EAGVVQSPRYKIIEKKQPVAFWCNPISGHNTLYWYLQNLGQGPELLIRYENEEAVDDSQLPKDRFSAERLKGVDSTLKIQPAELGDSAVYLCASSLDPDYYGYTFGSGTRLTVV.